The entry below gives a single TCR beta chain sequence along with its context. This sample is drawn from a study of tumour-infiltrating T cells in Burkitt lymphoma. J lost 6 bases, V lost 3 bases, and 7 bases had no gene match. CDR3 size: 15 residues. CDR1 SGDLS and CDR2 YYNGEE come from the germline V gene. Only in-frame clones appear in the TCRdb table, and some are missing; sequencing was by immunoSEQ multiplex PCR. This sample has about 15,000 clones, with around four fifths found just once. The V gene is TRBV9, the J gene TRBJ1-5; the match to TRBD1 covers 9 bases. The receptor comes from a human donor with diffuse large B-cell lymphoma. The sample consisted of tumor tissue. The CDR3 sequence is CASSGTGERGQPQHF. CDR3 nucleotide sequence: TGTGCCAGCAGCGGGACAGGGGAACGGGGTCAGCCCCAGCATTTT.